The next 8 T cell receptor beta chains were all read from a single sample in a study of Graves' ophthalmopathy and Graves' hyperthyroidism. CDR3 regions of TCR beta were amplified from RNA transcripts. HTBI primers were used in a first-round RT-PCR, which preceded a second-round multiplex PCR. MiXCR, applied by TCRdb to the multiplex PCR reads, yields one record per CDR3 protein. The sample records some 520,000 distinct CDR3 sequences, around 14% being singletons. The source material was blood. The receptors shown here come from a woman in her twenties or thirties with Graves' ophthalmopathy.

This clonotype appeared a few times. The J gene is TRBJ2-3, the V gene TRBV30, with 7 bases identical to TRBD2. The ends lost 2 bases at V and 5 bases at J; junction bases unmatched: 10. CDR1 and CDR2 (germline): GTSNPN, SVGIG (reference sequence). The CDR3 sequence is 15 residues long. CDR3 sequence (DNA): TGTGCCTGGAGTAAAAAGCGGGGAGCAGGAGATACGCAGTATTTT. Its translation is CAWSKKRGAGDTQYF.

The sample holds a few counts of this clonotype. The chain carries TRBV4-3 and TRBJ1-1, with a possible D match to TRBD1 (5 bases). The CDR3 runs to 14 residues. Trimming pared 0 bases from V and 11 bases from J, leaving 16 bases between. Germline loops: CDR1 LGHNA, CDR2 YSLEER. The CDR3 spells CASSQETGGVEAFF. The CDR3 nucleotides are TGCGCCAGCAGCCAAGAAACTGGGGGGGTCGAGGCTTTCTTT.

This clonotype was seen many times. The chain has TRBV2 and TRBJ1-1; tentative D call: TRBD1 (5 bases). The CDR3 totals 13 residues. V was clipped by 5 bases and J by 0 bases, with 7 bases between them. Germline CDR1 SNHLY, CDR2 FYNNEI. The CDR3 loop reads CASSKQVNTEAFF. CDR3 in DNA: TGTGCCAGCAGTAAACAGGTGAACACTGAAGCTTTCTTT.

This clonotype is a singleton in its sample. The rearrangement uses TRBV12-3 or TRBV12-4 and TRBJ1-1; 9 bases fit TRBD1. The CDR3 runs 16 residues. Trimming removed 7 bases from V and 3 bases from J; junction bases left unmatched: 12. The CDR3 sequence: CASNTDRGSADTEAFF. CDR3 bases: TGTGCCAGCAATACTGACAGGGGGAGTGCGGACACTGAAGCTTTCTTT.

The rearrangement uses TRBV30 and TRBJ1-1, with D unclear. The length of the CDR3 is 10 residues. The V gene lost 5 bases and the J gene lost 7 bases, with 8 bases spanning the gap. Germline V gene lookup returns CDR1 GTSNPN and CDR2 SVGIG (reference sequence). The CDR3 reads CAWQQSEAFF. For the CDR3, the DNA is TGTGCCTGGCAACAAAGTGAAGCTTTCTTT.

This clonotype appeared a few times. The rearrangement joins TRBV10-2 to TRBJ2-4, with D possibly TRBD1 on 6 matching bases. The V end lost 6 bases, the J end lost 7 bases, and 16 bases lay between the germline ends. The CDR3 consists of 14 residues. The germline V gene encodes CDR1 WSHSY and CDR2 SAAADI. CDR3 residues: CASSPTGSVNIQYF. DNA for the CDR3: TGCGCCAGCAGCCCGACAGGCTCGGTGAACATTCAGTACTTC.

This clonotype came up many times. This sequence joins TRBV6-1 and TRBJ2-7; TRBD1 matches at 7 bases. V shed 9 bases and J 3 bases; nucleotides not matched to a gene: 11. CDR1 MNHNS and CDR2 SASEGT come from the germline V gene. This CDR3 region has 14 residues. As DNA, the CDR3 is TGTGCCAGTACCCCCGGGACAGTGATCTACGAGCAGTACTTC. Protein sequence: CASTPGTVIYEQYF.

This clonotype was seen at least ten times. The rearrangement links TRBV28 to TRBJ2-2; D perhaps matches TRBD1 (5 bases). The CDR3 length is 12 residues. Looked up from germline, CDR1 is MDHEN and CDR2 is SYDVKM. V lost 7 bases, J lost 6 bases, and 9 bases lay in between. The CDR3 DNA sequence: TGTGCCAGCACCCTAGGGGCCGGGGAGCTGTTTTTT. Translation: CASTLGAGELFF. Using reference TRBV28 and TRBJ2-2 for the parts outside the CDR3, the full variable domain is DVKVTQSSRYLVKRTGEKVFLECVQDMDHENMFWYRQDPGLGLRLIYFSYDVKMKEKGDIPEGYSVSREKKERFSLILESASTNQTSMYLCASTLGAGELFFGEGSRLTVL.